This is a list of T cell receptor beta chains from one sample in a study of early T cells in non-severe SARS-CoV-2 infection. TCRdb reprocessed the 5' RACE reads via MiXCR and lists one record per CDR3 protein. Counted here are about 38,000 distinct CDR3 sequences, about 5% occurring once; the ten biggest clones make up around 15%. The specimen sequenced was whole blood. All receptors derive from an adult who was a healthcare worker with PCR-confirmed SARS-CoV-2 infection or an uninfected control (not recorded which). Each CDR3 is given without its conserved first and last residue.

v_call: TRBV18; cdr3_aa: ASSPAGIGAHQPQH
v_call: TRBV6-6; cdr3_aa: ASSYTSTANTEAF
v_call: TRBV12-3/TRBV12-4; cdr3_aa: ASSLALTLGEGGYT
v_call: TRBV7-9; cdr3_aa: ASSSGAGNTIY
v_call: TRBV12-3/TRBV12-4; cdr3_aa: ASSLDGWNSPLH
v_call: TRBV29-1; cdr3_aa: SVDLRDREADTQY
v_call: TRBV15; cdr3_aa: ATSREGARANVLT
v_call: TRBV7-9; cdr3_aa: ASSIPAGMNTEAF
v_call: TRBV30; cdr3_aa: AWSRGGSEAF
v_call: TRBV2; cdr3_aa: ASKEGSNTGELF
v_call: TRBV2; cdr3_aa: ASRRTYLYNEQF
v_call: TRBV4-1; cdr3_aa: ASSLQPPSVSRSYEQY
v_call: TRBV3-1; cdr3_aa: ASSQGQGWEQY
v_call: TRBV10-1; cdr3_aa: ASSGTSSGETQY
v_call: TRBV7-9; cdr3_aa: ASSQDFGGGNIQY
v_call: TRBV12-3/TRBV12-4; cdr3_aa: ASSFGPELEQY
v_call: TRBV12-3/TRBV12-4; cdr3_aa: ASSLNGDYNEQF
v_call: TRBV12-3/TRBV12-4; cdr3_aa: ASSPIAGGLTDTQY
v_call: TRBV20-1; cdr3_aa: SARAPGANTEAF
v_call: TRBV6-2/TRBV6-3; cdr3_aa: ASSRGDRVNSPLH
v_call: TRBV20-1; cdr3_aa: SAIGGAESYEQY
v_call: TRBV3-1; cdr3_aa: ASSHRGEAF
v_call: TRBV20-1; cdr3_aa: SAHPGATNTEAF
v_call: TRBV5-4; cdr3_aa: ASSLVPGLNTEAF
v_call: TRBV12-3/TRBV12-4; cdr3_aa: ASSFPTGGFLMNTEAF
v_call: TRBV6-1; cdr3_aa: ASSEHVNTEAF
v_call: TRBV12-3/TRBV12-4; cdr3_aa: ASRASGGQETQY
v_call: TRBV29-1; cdr3_aa: SVERDFPDTQY
v_call: TRBV2; cdr3_aa: ASSKVMNTEAF
v_call: TRBV7-6; cdr3_aa: ASSAGLFDTQY
v_call: TRBV12-3/TRBV12-4; cdr3_aa: ASSFGENTGELF
v_call: TRBV7-9; cdr3_aa: ASSHYSGGSSYNEQF
v_call: TRBV10-1; cdr3_aa: ASSDAGEPTIHPST
v_call: TRBV6-5; cdr3_aa: ASRRTANTGELF
v_call: TRBV5-1; cdr3_aa: ASSFWGRGRETQY
v_call: TRBV6-5; cdr3_aa: ASSRTGGYEQF
v_call: TRBV11-2; cdr3_aa: ASSSHRDPRGGEQF
v_call: TRBV30; cdr3_aa: AWSAPGTGFGRAF
v_call: TRBV11-3; cdr3_aa: ASTATNTGELF
v_call: TRBV7-2; cdr3_aa: ASSLGTGKFNEQF
v_call: TRBV7-8; cdr3_aa: ASSLAHVRGGYT
v_call: TRBV25-1; cdr3_aa: ATGWSSYEQY
v_call: TRBV7-8; cdr3_aa: ASSLVGGGPTDTQY
v_call: TRBV6-6; cdr3_aa: ASRTGDQPQH
v_call: TRBV27; cdr3_aa: ASRISALVPRETQY
v_call: TRBV18; cdr3_aa: ASSPTAKEDTQY
v_call: TRBV2; cdr3_aa: ASRGTGGDIQY
v_call: TRBV4-1; cdr3_aa: ASSSRSWDRGEKLF